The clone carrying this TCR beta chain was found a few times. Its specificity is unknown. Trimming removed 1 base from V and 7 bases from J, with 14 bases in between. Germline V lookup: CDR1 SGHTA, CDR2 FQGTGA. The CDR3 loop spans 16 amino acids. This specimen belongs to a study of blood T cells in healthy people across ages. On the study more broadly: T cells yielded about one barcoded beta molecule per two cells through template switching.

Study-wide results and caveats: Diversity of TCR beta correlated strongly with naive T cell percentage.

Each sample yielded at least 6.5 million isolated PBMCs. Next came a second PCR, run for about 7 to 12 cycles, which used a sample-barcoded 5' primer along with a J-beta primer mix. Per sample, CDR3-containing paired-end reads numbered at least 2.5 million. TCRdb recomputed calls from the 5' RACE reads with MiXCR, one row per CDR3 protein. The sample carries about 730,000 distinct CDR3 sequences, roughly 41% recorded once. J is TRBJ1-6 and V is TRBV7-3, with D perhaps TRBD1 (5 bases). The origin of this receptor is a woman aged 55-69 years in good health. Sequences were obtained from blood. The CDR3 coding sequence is TGTGCCAGCAGCTTAAGTTCTTCAGGGCGGAATTCACCCCTCCACTTT. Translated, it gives CASSLSSSGRNSPLHF.